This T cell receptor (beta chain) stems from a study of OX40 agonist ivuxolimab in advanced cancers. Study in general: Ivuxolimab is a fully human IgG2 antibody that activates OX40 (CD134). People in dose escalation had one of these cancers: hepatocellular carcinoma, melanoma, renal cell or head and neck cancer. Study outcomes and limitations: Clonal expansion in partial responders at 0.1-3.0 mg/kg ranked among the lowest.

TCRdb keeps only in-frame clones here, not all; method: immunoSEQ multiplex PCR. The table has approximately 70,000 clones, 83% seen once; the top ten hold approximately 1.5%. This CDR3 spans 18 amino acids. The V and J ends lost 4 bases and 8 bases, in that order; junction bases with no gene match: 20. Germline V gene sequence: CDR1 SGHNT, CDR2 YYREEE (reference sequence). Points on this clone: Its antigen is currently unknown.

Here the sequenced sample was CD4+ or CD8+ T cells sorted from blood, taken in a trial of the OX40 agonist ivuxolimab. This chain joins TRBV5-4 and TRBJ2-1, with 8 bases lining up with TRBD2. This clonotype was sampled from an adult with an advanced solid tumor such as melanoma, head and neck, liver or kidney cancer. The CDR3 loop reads CASSMRPSPGLVRYEQFF. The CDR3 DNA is TGTGCCAGCAGCATGCGACCTTCGCCGGGACTAGTAAGATATGAGCAGTTCTTC. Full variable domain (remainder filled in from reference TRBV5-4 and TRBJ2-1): ETGVTQSPTHLIKTRGQQVTLRCSSQSGHNTVSWYQQALGQGPQFIFQYYREEENGRGNFPPRFSGLQFPNYSSELNVNALELDDSALYLCASSMRPSPGLVRYEQFFGPGTRLTVL.